This T cell receptor beta chain stems from a study of OX40 agonist ivuxolimab in advanced cancers. Study overall: The dose of intravenous ivuxolimab that patients received every 2 weeks ranged from 0.01 to 10 mg/kg. Partial responses, seen in three patients, involved one hepatocellular carcinoma and two cutaneous melanomas.

Data came from immunoSEQ multiplex PCR; TCRdb stores just in-frame clones and leaves some out. The table has about 73,000 clones, approximately 90% seen once. As to this clone: Its target is unknown.

Study-wide points: Individuals who were partial responders at 0.1-3.0 mg/kg had clonal expansion that ranked among the lowest. The study found that CD8+ T cells averaged more expanded clones than CD4+.

CDR1 SGDLS and CDR2 YYNGEE come from the germline V gene. The CDR3 is 17 amino acids. J gave up 6 bases and V 4 bases, and 16 bases lay outside the gene matches. The chain carries TRBV9 and TRBJ2-1; 7 positions agree with TRBD2. This TCR was recovered from an adult with an advanced solid tumor such as melanoma, head and neck, liver or kidney cancer. Source: CD4+ or CD8+ T cells sorted from blood, taken in a trial of the OX40 agonist ivuxolimab. CDR3 in amino acids: CASSSKLPAGPVNEQFF. The CDR3 nucleotides read TGTGCCAGCAGCTCGAAGTTACCAGCGGGGCCCGTCAATGAGCAGTTCTTC. Based on the CDR3 plus reference TRBV9 and TRBJ2-1, the full variable domain is DSGVTQTPKHLITATGQRVTLRCSPRSGDLSVYWYQQSLDQGLQFLIQYYNGEERAKGNILERFSAQQFPDLHSELNLSSLELGDSALYFCASSSKLPAGPVNEQFFGPGTRLTVL.